This T cell receptor (beta chain) was recovered during a study of human T cells and chemical hapten exposure (dated by TCRdb to about 2021). Study-level background: For sensitization, 2% DPC in acetone was applied to an approximately 2 cm by approximately 2 cm area of upper inner arm skin. Patients additionally received weekly therapeutic DPC doses to the scalp throughout the approximately 25-week study period. Patch testing was done on the upper back using Finn chambers containing 0.01% DPC, and results were scored after 6 days according to International Contact Dermatitis Research Group standards. The patient cohort, mostly female, included alopecia areata with under or over 50% scalp involvement, alopecia totalis and alopecia universalis. Libraries were pooled for sequencing, and per-sample TCR yields varied mainly because of small differences in library volumes within the pool. The study tracked peripheral blood TCR repertoire changes in vivo during primary and secondary sensitization to the hapten diphenylcyclopropenone (DPC) in alopecia patients. Patient blood was sampled pre-sensitization (week 0) and at 2, 6 and about 24 weeks after DPC sensitization. For TCR sequencing, blood came from some 31 alopecia patients at anywhere from one to four time points (pre-sensitization, 2, 6 and 24 weeks). The research as a whole found: Significantly more large CDR3 similarity clusters were formed by expanded TCRs than by pre-sensitization or healthy control sets, consistent with antigen-driven responses. Patch test score correlated positively with the number of PT1 expanded TCRs, reaching significance at thresholds 8, 16 and 32 but not at 4. Because every patient had alopecia, a presumed autoimmune disease, the patients' immune response might differ from that of healthy individuals. After repeated subsampling, the strength of the expansion versus patch-test correlation and the threshold at which it became significant changed. DPC sensitization did not change the number of TCRs with a frequency above 1 in 1000, and there was no evidence of changes in global repertoire structure.

Measured from the cysteine to the phenylalanine, the CDR3 is 18 residues long. The read is trimmed to its CDR3 DNA, 54 bases read in frame from base 1. Cut back by 2 bases and 0 bases, the V and J ends lie 20 bases apart. The CDR1 and CDR2 encoded by the germline V gene are ENHRY and SYGVKD. The sample's time point label, in plain terms: patch test 2, 6 weeks after DPC sensitization. What this sample's treatment or condition label stands for: therapeutic diphenylcyclopropenone sensitization with weekly scalp DPC. Blood at each patch-test visit was drawn before the patch test was applied. Patients were eligible if aged 18 to 70, diagnosed with alopecia and judged suitable for DPC therapy, and pregnant patients were excluded. Total RNA was isolated from unfractionated whole blood collected in Tempus Blood RNA tubes. Library method: RACE. Instrument on record: NextSeq 500. During library preparation, unique molecular identifiers were attached to individual cDNA molecules so that TCRs could be counted in a quantitative, reproducible way. From each blood RNA sample, both TCR alpha and TCR beta chains were sequenced. As for how the authors treated the data: A median of approximately 100,000 TCRs per sample was observed, with a range of roughly 20,000 to 700,000. The Decombinator software suite was used to annotate the V, J and CDR3 of the TCR reads. For PS versus PT1 abundance plots, all samples were subsampled to the same number of TCRs (28,000). Expanded TCRs were defined as absent before sensitization and observed at least eight times at the 2-week time point. TCRdb reworked the public reads: Q25 trimming with fastp, MiXCR clone assembly, productive beta chains retained. Rows are combined by CDR3 protein, so each entry shows the most common genes and DNA. None of the V and J calls come from the authors' own analysis; TCRdb made them. For this sample there are about 400,000 distinct CDR3 sequences; under 6.5% appear just once. The ten largest clones capture roughly 5.4% of the sample.

Concerning this clonotype: The antigen it binds to is not known. Per-nucleotide qualities are absent, and no much larger clonotype sits a single base away.

Specimen: whole blood, collected in connection with sensitization to the hapten diphenylcyclopropenone (DPC). This receptor was taken from a woman aged 18-29 years with alopecia areata. Some clones in this sample may be carry-over from other donors' samples. The rearrangement joined TRBV10-3 to TRBJ2-7; the D segment cannot be called with confidence. The CDR3 loop reads CAISEEYGRKPSSYEQYF. The DNA is as follows: TGTGCCATCAGTGAGGAGTACGGGCGGAAGCCATCCTCCTACGAGCAGTACTTC.